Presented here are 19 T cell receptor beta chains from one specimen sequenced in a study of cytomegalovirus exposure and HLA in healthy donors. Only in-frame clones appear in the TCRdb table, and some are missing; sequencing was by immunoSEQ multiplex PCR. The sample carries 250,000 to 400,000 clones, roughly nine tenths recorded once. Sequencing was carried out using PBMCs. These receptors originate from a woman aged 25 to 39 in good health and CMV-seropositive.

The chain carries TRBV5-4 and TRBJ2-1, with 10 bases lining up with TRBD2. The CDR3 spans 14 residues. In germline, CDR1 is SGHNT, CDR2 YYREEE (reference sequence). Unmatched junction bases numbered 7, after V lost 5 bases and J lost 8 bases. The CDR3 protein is CASRGTSAGDEQFF. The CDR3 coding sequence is TGTGCCAGCAGGGGGACTAGCGCCGGAGATGAGCAGTTCTTC. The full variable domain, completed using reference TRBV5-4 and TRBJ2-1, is ETGVTQSPTHLIKTRGQQVTLRCSSQSGHNTVSWYQQALGQGPQFIFQYYREEENGRGNFPPRFSGLQFPNYSSELNVNALELDDSALYLCASRGTSAGDEQFFGPGTRLTVL.

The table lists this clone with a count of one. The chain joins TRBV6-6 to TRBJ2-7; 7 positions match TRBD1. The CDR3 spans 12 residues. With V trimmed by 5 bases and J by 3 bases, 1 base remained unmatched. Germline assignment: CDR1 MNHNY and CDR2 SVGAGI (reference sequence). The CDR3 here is CASSTGVYEQYF. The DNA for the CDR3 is TGTGCCAGCAGTACAGGGGTCTACGAGCAGTACTTC.

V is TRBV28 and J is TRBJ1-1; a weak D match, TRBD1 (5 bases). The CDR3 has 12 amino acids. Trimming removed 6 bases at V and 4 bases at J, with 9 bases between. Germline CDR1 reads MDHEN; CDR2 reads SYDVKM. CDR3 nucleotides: TGTGCCAGCAGACCCGGGGGCACTGAAGCTTTCTTT. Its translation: CASRPGGTEAFF.

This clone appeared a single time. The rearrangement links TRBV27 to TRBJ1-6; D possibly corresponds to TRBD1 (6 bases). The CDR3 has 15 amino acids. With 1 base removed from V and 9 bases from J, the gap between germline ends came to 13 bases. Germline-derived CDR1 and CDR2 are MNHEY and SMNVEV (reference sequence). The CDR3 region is CASSLFPGAGSPLHF. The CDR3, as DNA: TGTGCCAGCAGTTTATTTCCGGGGGCTGGTTCACCCCTCCACTTT.

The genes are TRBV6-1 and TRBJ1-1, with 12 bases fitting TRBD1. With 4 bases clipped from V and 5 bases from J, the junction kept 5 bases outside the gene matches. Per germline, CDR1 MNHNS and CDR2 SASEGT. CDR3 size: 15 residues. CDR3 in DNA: TGTGCCAGCAGTGCAGGGACAGGGGGCAAAACTGAAGCTTTCTTT. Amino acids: CASSAGTGGKTEAFF.

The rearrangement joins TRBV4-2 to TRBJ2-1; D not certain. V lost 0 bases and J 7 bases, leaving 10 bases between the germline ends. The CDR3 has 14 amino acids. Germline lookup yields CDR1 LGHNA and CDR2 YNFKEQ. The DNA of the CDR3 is TGTGCCAGCAGCCAAGATTTAACGAGTAATGAGCAGTTCTTC. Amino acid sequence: CASSQDLTSNEQFF.

CDR3: CASSGRRTNRYYEQYF. CDR3 coding DNA: TGTGCCAGCAGTGGACGACGCACTAACCGATACTACGAGCAGTACTTC. The rearrangement links TRBV28 to TRBJ2-7, with unresolved D. Trimming pared 5 bases from V and 3 bases from J, leaving 20 bases between. The CDR3 length is 16 residues. CDR1 is MDHEN and CDR2 is SYDVKM in the germline V gene.

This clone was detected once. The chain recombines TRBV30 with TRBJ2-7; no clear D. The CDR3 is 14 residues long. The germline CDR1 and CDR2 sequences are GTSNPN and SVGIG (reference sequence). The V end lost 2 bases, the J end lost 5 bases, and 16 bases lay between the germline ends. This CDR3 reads CAWSLRAESHEQYF. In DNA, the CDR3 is TGTGCCTGGAGTCTAAGGGCCGAAAGCCACGAGCAGTACTTC.

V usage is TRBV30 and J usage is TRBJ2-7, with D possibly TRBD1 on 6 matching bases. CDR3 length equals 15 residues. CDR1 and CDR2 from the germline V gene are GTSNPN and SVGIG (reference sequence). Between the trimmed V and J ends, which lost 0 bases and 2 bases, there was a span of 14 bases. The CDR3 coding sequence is TGTGCCTGGAGTGTACGGGGTACAGGGCCCTACGAGCAGTACTTC. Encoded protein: CAWSVRGTGPYEQYF.

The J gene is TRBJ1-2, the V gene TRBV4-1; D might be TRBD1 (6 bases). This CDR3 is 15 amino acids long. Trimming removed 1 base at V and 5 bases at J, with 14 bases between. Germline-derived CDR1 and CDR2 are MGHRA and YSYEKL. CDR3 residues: CASSQVTGLLYGYTF. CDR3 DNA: TGCGCCAGCAGCCAAGTCACAGGGTTATTATATGGCTACACCTTC.

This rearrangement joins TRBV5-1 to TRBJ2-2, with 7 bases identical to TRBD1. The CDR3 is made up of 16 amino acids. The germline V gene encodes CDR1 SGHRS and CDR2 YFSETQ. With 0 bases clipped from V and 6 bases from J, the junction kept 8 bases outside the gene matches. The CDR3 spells CASSLVARGMPGELFF. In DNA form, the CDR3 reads TGCGCCAGCAGCTTGGTGGCCAGGGGGATGCCCGGGGAGCTGTTTTTT. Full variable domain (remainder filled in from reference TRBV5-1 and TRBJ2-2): KAGVTQTPRYLIKTRGQQVTLSCSPISGHRSVSWYQQTPGQGLQFLFEYFSETQRNKGNFPGRFSGRQFSNSRSEMNVSTLELGDSALYLCASSLVARGMPGELFFGEGSRLTVL.

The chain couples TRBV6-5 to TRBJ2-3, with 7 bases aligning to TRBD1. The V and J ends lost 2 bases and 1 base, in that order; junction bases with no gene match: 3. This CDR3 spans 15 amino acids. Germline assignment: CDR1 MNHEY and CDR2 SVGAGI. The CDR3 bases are TGTGCCAGCAGTTACAGGGACAGCCGCACAGATACGCAGTATTTT. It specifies CASSYRDSRTDTQYF.

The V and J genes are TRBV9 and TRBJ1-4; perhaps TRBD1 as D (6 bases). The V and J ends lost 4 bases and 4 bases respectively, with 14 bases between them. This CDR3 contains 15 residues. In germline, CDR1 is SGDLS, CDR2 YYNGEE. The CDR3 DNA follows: TGTGCCAGCAGCCAACAGACAGGCCTTAATGAAAAACTGTTTTTT. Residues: CASSQQTGLNEKLFF.

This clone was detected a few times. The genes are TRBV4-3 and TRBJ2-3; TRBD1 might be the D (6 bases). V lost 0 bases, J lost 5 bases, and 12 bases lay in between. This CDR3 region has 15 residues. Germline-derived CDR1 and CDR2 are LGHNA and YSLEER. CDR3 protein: CASSQDRLGQDTQYF. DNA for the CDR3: TGCGCCAGCAGCCAAGATCGACTGGGACAAGATACGCAGTATTTT.

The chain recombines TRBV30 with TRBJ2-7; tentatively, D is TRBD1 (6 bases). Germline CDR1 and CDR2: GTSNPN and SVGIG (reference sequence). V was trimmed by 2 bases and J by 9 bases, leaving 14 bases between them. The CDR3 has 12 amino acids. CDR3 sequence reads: CAWSLPGQSQYF. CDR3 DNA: TGTGCCTGGAGTCTACCCGGACAGTCGCAGTACTTC.

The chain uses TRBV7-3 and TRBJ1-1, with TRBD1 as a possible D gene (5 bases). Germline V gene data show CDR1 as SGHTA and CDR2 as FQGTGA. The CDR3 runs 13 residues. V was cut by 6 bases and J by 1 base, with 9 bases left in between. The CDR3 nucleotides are TGTGCCAGCAGGGGACCGTCGAACACTGAAGCTTTCTTT. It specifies CASRGPSNTEAFF.

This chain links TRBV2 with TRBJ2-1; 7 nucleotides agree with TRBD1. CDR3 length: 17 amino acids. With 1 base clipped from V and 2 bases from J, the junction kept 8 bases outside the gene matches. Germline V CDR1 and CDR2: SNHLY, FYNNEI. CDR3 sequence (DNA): TGTGCCAGCAGTGAAGAGACTCCAGGGGGACCCTACAATGAGCAGTTCTTC. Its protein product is CASSEETPGGPYNEQFF.

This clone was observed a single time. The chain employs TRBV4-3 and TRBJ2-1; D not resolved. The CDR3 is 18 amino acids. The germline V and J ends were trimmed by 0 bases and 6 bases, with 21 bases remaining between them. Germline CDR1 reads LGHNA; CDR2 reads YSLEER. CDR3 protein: CASSQEFNPTLEGNEQFF. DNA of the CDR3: TGCGCCAGCAGCCAAGAGTTTAACCCTACCTTGGAAGGCAATGAGCAGTTCTTC.

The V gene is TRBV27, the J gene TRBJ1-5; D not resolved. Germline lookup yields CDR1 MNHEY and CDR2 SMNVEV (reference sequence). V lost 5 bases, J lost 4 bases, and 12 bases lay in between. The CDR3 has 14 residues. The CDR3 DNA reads TGTGCCAGCAGTAGTGGGGTCCCTAATCAGCCCCAGCATTTT. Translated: CASSSGVPNQPQHF.